A single TCR beta chain is shown here with its context. What this receptor recognizes is not known. It has no much larger one-base neighbor in the sample; base qualities were not kept. These data are taken from a study of Graves' ophthalmopathy and Graves' hyperthyroidism (dated by TCRdb to the late 2010s). For context, the study as a whole: Peripheral blood was collected at initial diagnosis, before any treatment. The study used signatures of the TCR beta repertoire to tell Graves' ophthalmopathy apart from Graves' hyperthyroidism and to predict which patients would progress to ophthalmopathy. In total, under 150 blood samples were TCR-sequenced: 40 to 45 ophthalmopathy, roughly 80 hyperthyroidism and some 17 hyperthyroidism-to-ophthalmopathy patients. To explore V-J signatures distinguishing ophthalmopathy from hyperthyroidism, a discovery set of 100 or so patients (roughly 45 ophthalmopathy, around 55 stable hyperthyroidism) was enrolled. An independent validation cohort comprised roughly 20 hyperthyroidism patients and 15 to 17 patients who later progressed from hyperthyroidism to ophthalmopathy. In over 5 hyperthyroidism patients, the T-cell repertoires found in thyroid tissue were compared with those found in blood. Following sample collection, hyperthyroidism patients were given methimazole at a starting dose of 30 mg daily, and ophthalmopathy patients were given high-dose intravenous methylprednisolone.

CDR1 and CDR2 (LGHDT, YNNKEL) derive from the germline V gene (reference sequence). Trimming accounts for 3 bases at V and 6 bases at J, while the number of junction bases matched to no gene is 9. The CDR3 contains 15 residues, cysteine and phenylalanine counted. Only the CDR3 DNA is retained, 45 bases long and in frame from the first base. For repertoire sequencing, the TCR beta CDR3 regions were amplified from RNA transcripts. The first round of RT-PCR was done with HTBI primers and the Qiagen OneStep RT-PCR kit, and was followed by a second round of multiplex PCR, then size selection and purification. The libraries underwent paired-end sequencing with 100 bp reads on an Illumina HiSeq2000. As for how the authors treated the data: SOAPnuke was used for read processing, and reads with adapters, uncalled bases, a mean Phred below 15, or no exact constant-primer or identifier match were discarded. COPE v1.2.5 was used to merge the high-quality paired reads. Each unique nucleotide sequence was treated as a clonotype, and MiTCR v1.1 was used to align the clonotypes to the IMGT TRB V, D and J references. The analysis was limited to V-J combinations with a frequency above 0.0001, which together covered 98% to 99.2% of repertoires. A TCR clonal expansion and chaos score per V-J combination was defined as the ratio of F50 clonal expansion to chaos observed in the TCRdist matrix. Welch's t-statistics and random forest were used to reduce the features to some 13 V-J combinations, which were then used as input to a naive Bayes classifier. Thyroid-blood repertoire similarity was quantified with the Morisita-Horn index. TCRdb trimmed the raw reads at Q25, called clones with MiXCR and kept productive beta chains. Rows are combined by CDR3 protein, so each entry shows the most common genes and DNA. TCRdb's processing, not the authors' own work, is the source of the V and J calls. This sample holds about 660,000 distinct CDR3 sequences; 35% to 45% were observed only once. The top ten constitute 3.3% of the sample.

The ophthalmopathy patients had moderately to severely active disease, with a Clinical Activity Score of 3 or higher, a NOSPECS grade of 4 or higher, and a disease duration of less than 3 months. Patients with other autoimmune diseases, uncontrolled infections, pregnancy or lactation were excluded from the study. Diagnosis relied on clinical symptoms, serum thyroxine, TRAb, thyroid ultrasound and orbital computed tomography. Ficoll-Paque density gradient centrifugation was used to isolate PBMCs from around 10 ml of fresh peripheral blood. Total RNA was extracted using Trizol reagent, and RNA quality was checked on an Agilent 2100 Bioanalyzer. Beyond this particular receptor, the publication reports: In validation, the model predicted ophthalmopathy progression with about 71% sensitivity and roughly 72% specificity; 12 predicted patients were CT-confirmed with GO in a median of approximately 6.2 months. Ophthalmopathy was separated from stable hyperthyroidism by the 13-signature model with around 89% sensitivity and approximately 84% specificity in cross-validation and with 80%/75% in the test set. Most expanded thyroid clonotypes with frequency above 0.001 were also detected in blood, suggesting blood repertoires may reflect the thyroid immune response. No statistical method was used to predetermine the sample size, and group allocation was not hidden from the investigators.

The sequenced sample was peripheral blood. The sequence derives from an adult man with Graves' ophthalmopathy. The chain joins TRBV3-1 to TRBJ2-7, and 9 junction bases match TRBD1. CDR3 loop: CASSHETGGKSEQYF. At the DNA level, the sequence is TGTGCCAGCAGCCATGAGACAGGGGGTAAATCCGAGCAGTACTTC.